This T cell receptor (beta chain) was recovered during a study of blood T cell repertoires in COVID-19. The table came from immunoSEQ multiplex PCR; TCRdb's copy has only in-frame clones and leaves some out. The data show about 190,000 clones, about 85% seen once. The germline CDR1 and CDR2 sequences are SGHNT and YYREEE (reference sequence). The CDR3 has 12 residues. V shed 9 bases and J shed 5 bases, with 13 bases lying between them. Sequenced: peripheral blood. The V and J genes are TRBV5-4 and TRBJ2-3, with TRBD2 as a possible D gene (5 bases). The clonotype comes from a man between 60 and 75 years old with active or convalescent COVID-19. In DNA form, the CDR3 reads TGTGCCATGAGGCGGGTGGGAGATACGCAGTATTTT. Translated: CAMRRVGDTQYF.